This entry is about one TCR beta chain. What it binds is not known. This sample is part of a study of shared clonotypes between healthy human individuals. Study summary: Three plates each covered CD4 naive and memory; CD8 naive two, CD8 memory one.

From germline, CDR1 is SGHKS and CDR2 YYEKEE (reference sequence). The CDR3 has 16 residues. The V end lost 2 bases, the J end lost 1 base, and 14 bases lay between the germline ends. The assay was immunoSEQ multiplex PCR, and TCRdb's table has in-frame clones only and misses some. The sample lists about 2 million clones, over 85% occurring once. Broader study findings: In general, naive subsets displayed greater estimated richness than memory subsets did.

The source of this sequence is a man aged 18 to 30 in good health. Source material: naive CD4+ T cells sorted from blood. Subset specified: CD45RA+ positively selected. This sequence joins TRBV5-5 and TRBJ2-3, with D perhaps matching TRBD1 (5 bases). The CDR3 is CASSLGMGQRTDTQYF. The CDR3 nucleotides are TGTGCCAGCAGCTTAGGAATGGGGCAGCGCACAGATACGCAGTATTTT.